What follows are 10 T cell receptor beta chains derived from one specimen sequenced in a study of blood T cell repertoires in COVID-19. Only in-frame clones appear in the TCRdb table, and some are missing; sequencing was by immunoSEQ multiplex PCR. Seen here are over 400,000 clones, around 85% observed once, and the top ten hold 7% to 10%. Sequenced material: PBMCs or T cells enriched from blood (not recorded which). These receptors were taken from a woman in her sixties or seventies who had recovered from COVID-19.

J is TRBJ1-2 and V is TRBV10-2; TRBD1 agrees at 7 bases. The CDR3 sequence is 13 residues long. With 2 bases clipped from V and 12 bases from J, the junction kept 9 bases outside the gene matches. Germline values: CDR1 WSHSY, CDR2 SAAADI. Written as DNA, the CDR3 is TGCGCCAGCAGTGAGAGCTCCGGGACAGCAAACACCTTC. Residues: CASSESSGTANTF.

This clone turned up a few times. The chain links TRBV12-3 or TRBV12-4 to TRBJ1-1; no clear D gene. This CDR3 is built from 12 residues. Trimming pared 2 bases from V and 8 bases from J, leaving 9 bases between. The CDR3 region is CASSLPRSEAFF. The CDR3 nucleotides read TGTGCCAGCAGTTTACCCCGGTCCGAAGCTTTCTTT.

The chain links TRBV5-5 to TRBJ2-7; 9 bases are a match to TRBD1. V trimming: 3 bases; J trimming: 1 base; junction bases outside the gene matches: 5. The CDR3 spans 15 residues. Germline V CDR1 and CDR2: SGHKS, YYEKEE (reference sequence). The CDR3 reads CASSYPGTGSYEQYF. DNA of the CDR3: TGTGCCAGCAGCTACCCCGGGACAGGGTCCTACGAGCAGTACTTC.

The chain recombines TRBV10-1 with TRBJ2-3; TRBD2 agrees at 9 bases. The CDR3 consists of 17 residues. The junction had 13 bases not matched to a gene; V was cut back by 3 bases and J by 6 bases. The germline V gene has CDR1 WNHNN and CDR2 SYGVQD (reference sequence). This chain's CDR3 is CASSDRVLAGLGDTQYF. The CDR3 nucleotides read TGCGCCAGCAGTGACAGAGTTCTAGCGGGGTTGGGGGATACGCAGTATTTT.

The rearrangement joins TRBV4-1 to TRBJ2-7, with 12 bases fitting TRBD2. This CDR3 region has 15 residues. J gave up 4 bases and V 0 bases, and 1 base lay outside the gene matches. In germline, CDR1 is MGHRA, CDR2 YSYEKL. As DNA, the CDR3 is TGCGCCAGCAGCCAAGAGACTAGCGGGGGTTACGAGCAGTACTTC. Translated: CASSQETSGGYEQYF.

The V and J genes are TRBV15 and TRBJ1-2, with D uncertain. V lost 0 bases and J lost 4, with 9 bases in between. The germline CDR1 and CDR2 sequences are LNHNV and YYDKDF (reference sequence). The CDR3 has 14 residues. The CDR3 coding sequence is TGTGCCACCAGCAGAGATCGGGGATTCTATGGCTACACCTTC. Translating gives CATSRDRGFYGYTF.

The chain has TRBV12-2 and TRBJ1-5. TRBV12-2 is a pseudogene locus. This CDR3 contains 17 residues. This chain's CDR3 is CASRLVRAPGSNQPQHF. The CDR3 region has the DNA TGTGCAAGTCGCTTAGTCCGCGCCCCCGGGAGCAATCAGCCCCAGCATTTT.

V and J are TRBV9 and TRBJ2-5; 11 bases map to TRBD1. CDR1 is SGDLS and CDR2 is YYNGEE in the germline V gene. V dropped 1 base and J dropped 5; count of bases not matched to a gene: 4. The CDR3 has 15 amino acids. The CDR3 region has the DNA TGTGCCAGCAGCGTACAAGGGGACAGGGGGGAGACCCAGTACTTC. Translating gives CASSVQGDRGETQYF.

The table lists this clone with many counts. The chain joins TRBV4-1 to TRBJ1-6; D ambiguous. The V end lost 4 bases, the J end lost 3 bases, and 13 bases lay between the germline ends. The germline CDR1 and CDR2 sequences are MGHRA and YSYEKL. This CDR3 has 16 residues. CDR3 coding DNA: TGCGCCAGCAGCCCCGAGGGCCCATTCTATAATTCACCCCTCCACTTT. Encoded protein: CASSPEGPFYNSPLHF.

The rearrangement joins TRBV18 to TRBJ2-5; 7 bases are shared with TRBD1. With V trimmed by 3 bases and J by 4 bases, 5 bases remained unmatched. Germline CDR1 KGHSH, CDR2 LQKENI. This CDR3 spans 14 amino acids. CDR3 amino acids: CASSPNRGPETQYF. The CDR3 bases are TGTGCCAGCTCACCCAACAGGGGCCCAGAGACCCAGTACTTC.